Below are 25 T cell receptor beta chains sequenced from a single sample in a study of cytomegalovirus exposure and HLA in healthy donors. The PCR had 60 Vbeta and 13 Jbeta primers. The assay was immunoSEQ multiplex PCR, and TCRdb's table has in-frame clones only and misses some. The sample lists about 200,000 clones, roughly 80% seen once, with 1.7% in the top ten. The specimen was PBMCs. All receptors come from a woman under 30 in good health and CMV-seronegative.

The rearrangement joins TRBV9 to TRBJ1-3; TRBD1 agrees at 7 bases. Per germline, CDR1 SGDLS and CDR2 YYNGEE. The CDR3 is 17 residues long. Trimming at V came to 0 bases and at J to 0 bases, leaving 6 bases not matched to a gene. The chain's CDR3 is CASSVEGTARSGNTIYF. The CDR3 region has the DNA TGTGCCAGCAGCGTAGAGGGGACAGCTCGCTCTGGAAACACCATATATTTT.

V and J are TRBV27 and TRBJ2-2; 7 bases align to TRBD1. CDR3 length: 15 residues. Germline V gives CDR1 MNHEY, CDR2 SMNVEV (reference sequence). V lost 6 bases to trimming and J lost 2 bases; unmatched junction nucleotides: 6. CDR3: CASSPGTANTGELFF. The CDR3 DNA sequence: TGTGCCAGCAGCCCCGGGACAGCAAACACCGGGGAGCTGTTTTTT.

This chain joins TRBV7-9 and TRBJ1-3; TRBD1 aligns across 10 bases. Trimming at V came to 5 bases and at J to 7 bases, leaving 2 bases not matched to a gene. CDR1 and CDR2 from the germline V gene are SEHNR and FQNEAQ (reference sequence). This CDR3 is built from 13 residues. CDR3: CASSQTGGNTIYF. In nucleotides, the CDR3 is TGTGCCAGCAGCCAGACAGGGGGCAACACCATATATTTT.

V is TRBV7-9 and J is TRBJ2-3, with D maybe TRBD2 (5 bases). Germline CDR1 and CDR2: SEHNR and FQNEAQ (reference sequence). The CDR3 is made up of 15 amino acids. Trimming took off 6 bases at V and 0 bases at J, with 13 bases between the two ends. The CDR3 spells CASSFGLDSTDTQYF. The CDR3, as DNA: TGTGCCAGCAGTTTCGGACTTGATAGCACAGATACGCAGTATTTT.

The chain combines TRBV11-3 with TRBJ1-3; 10 bases map to TRBD1. V shed 5 bases, J shed 2 bases, and the junction held 0 bases outside the gene matches. Germline CDR1 SGHNT, CDR2 YENEEA. This CDR3 contains 14 residues. CDR3: CASSDRGPGNTIYF. DNA of the CDR3: TGTGCCAGCAGCGACAGGGGGCCTGGAAACACCATATATTTT. The complete variable domain, with remaining parts taken from reference TRBV11-3 and TRBJ1-3, reads EAGVVQSPRYKIIEKKQPVAFWCNPISGHNTLYWYLQNLGQGPELLIRYENEEAVDDSQLPKDRFSAERLKGVDSTLKIQPAELGDSAVYLCASSDRGPGNTIYFGEGSWLTVV.

Only a few counts were recorded for this clone. This chain connects TRBV30 to TRBJ1-6; a possible D gene is TRBD1 (6 bases). Between the trimmed V and J ends, which lost 0 bases and 7 bases, there was a span of 13 bases. CDR1 is GTSNPN and CDR2 is SVGIG in the germline V gene (reference sequence). The CDR3 is 15 residues long. The CDR3 coding sequence is TGTGCCTGGAGTGTTGGTTCAGGGGCCAATTCACCCCTCCACTTT. This encodes CAWSVGSGANSPLHF.

The rearrangement links TRBV6-1 to TRBJ1-2, with a tentative D call TRBD1 (6 bases). V was clipped by 4 bases and J by 5 bases, with 23 bases between them. The germline V gene encodes CDR1 MNHNS and CDR2 SASEGT. This CDR3 comprises 17 residues. The CDR3 region has the DNA TGTGCCAGCAGTGTAGGGGGTCTATCCCTCCCGTCGTATGGCTACACCTTC. Amino acids: CASSVGGLSLPSYGYTF.

This clone was recorded a few times. The rearrangement uses TRBV27 and TRBJ2-2, with D uncertain. The CDR3 covers 14 residues. V dropped 3 bases and J dropped 3 bases, with 8 bases sitting between them. Germline-derived CDR1 and CDR2 are MNHEY and SMNVEV (reference sequence). CDR3: CASSFYSDTGELFF. The DNA for the CDR3 is TGTGCCAGCAGTTTCTATTCGGACACCGGGGAGCTGTTTTTT.

This chain joins TRBV28 and TRBJ2-1; TRBD2 aligns across 7 bases. Germline CDR1 and CDR2: MDHEN and SYDVKM. The CDR3 runs 15 residues. The J segment lost 3 bases and the V segment lost 8 bases, leaving 10 bases of the junction unmatched. CDR3 nucleotides: TGTGCCAGCGGAAGGCGGGAGTATATCTACAATGAGCAGTTCTTC. It is translated as CASGRREYIYNEQFF.

The count of this clone is one. The rearrangement uses TRBV29-1 and TRBJ2-3; 7 nucleotides align to TRBD1. Germline loops: CDR1 SQVTM, CDR2 ANQGSEA. The CDR3 runs 17 residues. Trimming took 8 bases from V and 4 from J; bases not matched to a gene: 21. The CDR3 loop reads CSPMGQPGLTAADTQYF. For the CDR3, the DNA is TGCAGCCCAATGGGACAGCCCGGACTGACGGCCGCAGATACGCAGTATTTT.

The rearrangement uses TRBV29-1 and TRBJ1-5; D call uncertain. CDR1 and CDR2 (germline): SQVTM, ANQGSEA. Trimming took 5 bases from V and 6 from J, leaving 11 bases between them. The CDR3 consists of 12 residues. In DNA, the CDR3 is TGCAGCGTTCGAGTGGGAGGTCAGCCCCAGCATTTT. This sequence encodes CSVRVGGQPQHF.

This rearrangement joins TRBV11-2 to TRBJ1-1; 7 bases line up with TRBD1. The V gene end was trimmed by 6 bases and the J gene end by 4 bases; junction bases not matched to a gene: 11. CDR1 and CDR2 from the germline V gene are SGHAT and FQNNGV. CDR3 length equals 15 residues. CDR3 coding DNA: TGTGCCAGCAGATACGGAGGGGGCGAAGGCACTGAAGCTTTCTTT. It translates to CASRYGGGEGTEAFF.

The V gene is TRBV11-2, the J gene TRBJ2-1; 7 nucleotides agree with TRBD2. CDR1 is SGHAT, CDR2 FQNNGV, per germline. The CDR3 consists of 16 residues. J gave up 2 bases and V 4 bases, and 8 bases lay outside the gene matches. CDR3 in amino acids: CASSSGLSGAYNEQFF. The CDR3 DNA follows: TGTGCCAGCAGCTCCGGACTAAGCGGGGCCTACAATGAGCAGTTCTTC.

V gene TRBV7-8 combines with J gene TRBJ2-1; 9 bases align to TRBD2. This CDR3 has 17 residues. V gave up 5 bases and J gave up 6 bases; unmatched junction bases: 14. Per the germline V gene, CDR1 is SGHVS and CDR2 is FQNEAQ. The CDR3 coding sequence is TGTGCCAGCAGCCCCACCCCAGCGGGACTAGCAGTCAATGAGCAGTTCTTC. Its protein is CASSPTPAGLAVNEQFF.

This clone is a singleton in its sample. The same CDR3 is also encoded by other DNA sequences in this sample. The chain uses TRBV19 and TRBJ1-5; weak D call: TRBD1 (5 bases). V was shortened by 3 bases and J by 1 base, with 7 bases between the two germline ends. Germline loops: CDR1 LNHDA, CDR2 SQIVND (reference sequence). The CDR3 sequence is 14 residues long. The CDR3 protein is CASSIQGSNQPQHF. The CDR3 bases are TGTGCCAGTAGTATCCAGGGCAGCAATCAGCCCCAGCATTTT.

The chain recombines TRBV6-1 with TRBJ1-2, with TRBD1 matching 10 bases. Germline CDR1 and CDR2: MNHNS and SASEGT. The V segment lost 5 bases and the J segment 7 bases; nucleotides outside the gene matches: 7. This CDR3 is built from 14 residues. The CDR3 bases are TGTGCCAGCAGTTTCCGGGACAGGGGATCTGGCTACACCTTC. Amino acids: CASSFRDRGSGYTF.

The J gene is TRBJ2-3, the V gene TRBV7-2; TRBD1 aligns across 7 bases. Germline CDR1 is SGHTA and CDR2 is FQGNSA. The CDR3 has 15 amino acids. The junction had 5 bases not matched to a gene; V was cut back by 5 bases and J by 0 bases. CDR3 in DNA: TGTGCCAGCAGCCACGACAGGGAAAGCACAGATACGCAGTATTTT. Translated: CASSHDRESTDTQYF.

The rearrangement joins TRBV9 to TRBJ2-3, with 8 bases that match TRBD2. The CDR3 sequence is 16 residues long. V was clipped by 4 bases and J by 1 base; unmatched bases: 8. CDR1 is SGDLS and CDR2 is YYNGEE in the germline V gene. CDR3 DNA sequence: TGTGCCAGCAGCAAAAACCCGACTAGCGGCACAGATACGCAGTATTTT. Amino acids: CASSKNPTSGTDTQYF.

The chain couples TRBV28 to TRBJ1-3; D unresolved. In germline, CDR1 is MDHEN, CDR2 SYDVKM. V shed 1 base and J shed 8 bases, with 6 bases lying between them. This CDR3 contains 12 residues. The CDR3 spells CASSLSADTIYF. The CDR3 DNA is TGTGCCAGCAGTTTATCGGCGGACACCATATATTTT.

The chain couples TRBV28 to TRBJ1-2; 9 bases match TRBD1. The CDR3 loop spans 14 amino acids. V dropped 6 bases and J dropped 1; count of bases not matched to a gene: 3. CDR1 is MDHEN and CDR2 is SYDVKM in the germline V gene. CDR3 sequence: CASRDRGNNYGYTF. CDR3 in DNA: TGTGCCAGCAGGGACAGGGGAAATAACTATGGCTACACCTTC.

The CDR3 here is CASSPGLLYEQYV. The CDR3 coding sequence is TGTGCCAGCAGTCCCGGACTGTTGTACGAGCAGTACGTC. The chain employs TRBV6-5 and TRBJ2-7, with D tentatively TRBD2 (5 bases). CDR1 MNHEY and CDR2 SVGAGI come from the germline V gene. The CDR3 length is 13 residues. Trimming removed 5 bases at V and 4 bases at J, with 12 bases between.

This chain uses TRBV29-1 with TRBJ1-5; D may be TRBD1 (6 bases). The CDR3 length is 13 residues. Trimming removed 4 bases from V and 3 bases from J, with 10 bases in between. From germline, CDR1 is SQVTM and CDR2 ANQGSEA. The CDR3 here is CSVADRANQPQHF. The CDR3 DNA reads as TGCAGCGTTGCGGACAGAGCCAATCAGCCCCAGCATTTT. Full variable domain (missing parts from reference TRBV29-1 and TRBJ1-5): SAVISQKPSRDICQRGTSLTIQCQVDSQVTMMFWYRQQPGQSLTLIATANQGSEATYESGFVIDKFPISRPNLTFSTLTVSNMSPEDSSIYLCSVADRANQPQHFGDGTRLSIL.

This clone was seen a handful of times. This chain links TRBV7-2 with TRBJ2-3, with 9 bases lining up with TRBD2. V dropped 2 bases and J dropped 2; count of bases not matched to a gene: 8. Germline lookup yields CDR1 SGHTA and CDR2 FQGNSA. This CDR3 is built from 17 residues. The CDR3 loop reads CASSLSFLAGYTDTQYF. The CDR3 DNA is TGTGCCAGCAGCTTAAGTTTCCTAGCGGGGTACACAGATACGCAGTATTTT. Full variable domain (rest looked up from reference TRBV7-2 and TRBJ2-3): GAGVSQSPSNKVTEKGKDVELRCDPISGHTALYWYRQSLGQGLEFLIYFQGNSAPDKSGLPSDRFSAERTGGSVSTLTIQRTQQEDSAVYLCASSLSFLAGYTDTQYFGPGTRLTVL.

This clone was counted a few times. J is TRBJ2-1 and V is TRBV19; TRBD2 aligns across 7 bases. The CDR3 has 16 amino acids. Germline V gene lookup returns CDR1 LNHDA and CDR2 SQIVND (reference sequence). V lost 1 base to trimming and J lost 8 bases; unmatched junction nucleotides: 11. The CDR3 spells CASSIVGGSGSHEQFF. Written as DNA, the CDR3 is TGTGCCAGTAGTATAGTGGGCGGGAGTGGGAGCCATGAGCAGTTCTTC.

The V gene is TRBV19, the J gene TRBJ2-5, with 7 bases matching TRBD2. J gave up 6 bases and V 8 bases, and 18 bases lay outside the gene matches. The CDR3 loop spans 16 amino acids. The germline CDR1 and CDR2 sequences are LNHDA and SQIVND (reference sequence). CDR3 coding DNA: TGTGCCAGTGCAAGGGACTACGGGGGACTGGGACAGACCCAGTACTTC. Protein sequence: CASARDYGGLGQTQYF. The variable domain in full, completed from reference TRBV19 and TRBJ2-5, reads DGGITQSPKYLFRKEGQNVTLSCEQNLNHDAMYWYRQDPGQGLRLIYYSQIVNDFQKGDIAEGYSVSREKKESFPLTVTSAQKNPTAFYLCASARDYGGLGQTQYFGPGTRLLVL.